A single T cell receptor beta chain is shown here with its context. This specimen belongs to a study of blood T cell repertoires in COVID-19. Turning to the study itself: Researchers got acute and convalescent COVID-19 samples from the United States, Italy and Spain.

This table comes from immunoSEQ multiplex PCR, and its TCRdb copy is limited to in-frame clones, with some not included. The sample lists 220,000 or so clones, around 83% seen once, with around 9.6% in the top ten. Trimming removed 3 bases from V and 0 bases from J, with 15 bases in between. Per germline, CDR1 KGHSH and CDR2 LQKENI. The CDR3 totals 17 residues. This receptor was taken from a woman in her 50s with COVID-19, enrolled during active disease. V is TRBV18 and J is TRBJ1-3; no clear D. Sequenced input: peripheral blood. The CDR3, as DNA: TGTGCCAGCTCACCGATTAATGGCGGGAGCTCTGGAAACACCATATATTTT. It codes for CASSPINGGSSGNTIYF.